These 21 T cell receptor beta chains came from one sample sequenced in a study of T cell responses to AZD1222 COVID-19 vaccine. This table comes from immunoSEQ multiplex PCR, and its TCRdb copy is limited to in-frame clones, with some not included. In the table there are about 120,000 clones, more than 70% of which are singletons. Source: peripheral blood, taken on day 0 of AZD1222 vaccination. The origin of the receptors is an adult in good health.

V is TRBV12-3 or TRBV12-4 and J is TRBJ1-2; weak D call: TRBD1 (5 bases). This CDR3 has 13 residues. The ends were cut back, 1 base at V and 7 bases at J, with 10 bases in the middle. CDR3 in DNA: TGTGCCAGCAGTTTAGGTGGGGCGAGTGGCTACACCTTC. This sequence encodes CASSLGGASGYTF.

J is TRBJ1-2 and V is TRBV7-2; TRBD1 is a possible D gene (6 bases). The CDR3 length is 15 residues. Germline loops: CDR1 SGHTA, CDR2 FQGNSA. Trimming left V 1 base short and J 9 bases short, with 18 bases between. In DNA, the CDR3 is TGTGCCAGCAGCTTAGGCCCCGGGGCAGGGGAGCGCTACACCTTC. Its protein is CASSLGPGAGERYTF.

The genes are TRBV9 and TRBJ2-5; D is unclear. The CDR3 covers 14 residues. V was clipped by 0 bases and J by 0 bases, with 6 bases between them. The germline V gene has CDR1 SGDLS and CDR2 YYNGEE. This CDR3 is CASSVDPDQETQYF. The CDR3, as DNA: TGTGCCAGCAGCGTAGACCCAGACCAAGAGACCCAGTACTTC.

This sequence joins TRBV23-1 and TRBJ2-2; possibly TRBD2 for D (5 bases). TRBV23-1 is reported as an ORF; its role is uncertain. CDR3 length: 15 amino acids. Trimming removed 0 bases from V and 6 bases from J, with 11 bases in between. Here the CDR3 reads CASSQSIGAAGELFF. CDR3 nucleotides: TGCGCCAGCAGTCAATCGATCGGAGCGGCCGGGGAGCTGTTTTTT.

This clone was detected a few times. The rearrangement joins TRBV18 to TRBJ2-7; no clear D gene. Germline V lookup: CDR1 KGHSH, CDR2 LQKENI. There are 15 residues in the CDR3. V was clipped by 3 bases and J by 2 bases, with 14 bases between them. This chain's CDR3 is CASSPSRTATYEQYF. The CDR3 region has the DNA TGTGCCAGCTCACCGAGCAGGACCGCAACCTACGAGCAGTACTTC.

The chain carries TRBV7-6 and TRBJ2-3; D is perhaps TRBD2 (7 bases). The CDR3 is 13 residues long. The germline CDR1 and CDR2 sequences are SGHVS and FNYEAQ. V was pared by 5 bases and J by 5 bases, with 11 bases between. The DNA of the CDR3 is TGTGCCAGCAGCAGGGGGGGTCTAGATACGCAGTATTTT. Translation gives CASSRGGLDTQYF.

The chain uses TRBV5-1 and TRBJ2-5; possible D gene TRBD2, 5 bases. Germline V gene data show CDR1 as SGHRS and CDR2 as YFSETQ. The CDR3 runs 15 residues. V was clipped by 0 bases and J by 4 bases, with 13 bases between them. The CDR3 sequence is CASSLAGLAGETQYF. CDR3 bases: TGCGCCAGCAGCTTGGCCGGGCTAGCCGGAGAGACCCAGTACTTC.

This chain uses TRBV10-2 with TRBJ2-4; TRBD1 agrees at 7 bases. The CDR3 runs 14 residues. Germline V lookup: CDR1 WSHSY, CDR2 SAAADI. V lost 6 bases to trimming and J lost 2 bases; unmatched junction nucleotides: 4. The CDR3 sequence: CASRMTGSKNIQYF. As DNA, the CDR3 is TGCGCCAGCAGGATGACAGGGTCCAAAAACATTCAGTACTTC.

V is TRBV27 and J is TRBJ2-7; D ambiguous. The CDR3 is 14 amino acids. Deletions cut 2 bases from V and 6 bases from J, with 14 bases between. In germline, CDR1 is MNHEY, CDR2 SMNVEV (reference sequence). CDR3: CASSLNGPSFEQYF. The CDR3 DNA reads TGTGCCAGCAGTTTAAACGGCCCCAGTTTCGAGCAGTACTTC.

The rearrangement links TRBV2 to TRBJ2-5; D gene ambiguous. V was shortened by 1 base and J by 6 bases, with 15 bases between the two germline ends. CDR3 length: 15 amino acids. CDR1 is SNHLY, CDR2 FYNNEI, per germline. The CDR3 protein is CASSEGADPSQTQYF. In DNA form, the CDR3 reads TGTGCCAGCAGTGAAGGGGCGGACCCCAGCCAGACCCAGTACTTC.

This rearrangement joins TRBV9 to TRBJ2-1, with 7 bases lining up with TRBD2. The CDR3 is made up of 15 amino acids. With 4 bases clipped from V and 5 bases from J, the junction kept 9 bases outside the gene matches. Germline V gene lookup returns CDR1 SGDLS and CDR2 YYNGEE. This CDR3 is CASSPAAGRHNEQFF. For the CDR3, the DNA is TGTGCCAGCAGCCCCGCAGCGGGGAGACACAATGAGCAGTTCTTC. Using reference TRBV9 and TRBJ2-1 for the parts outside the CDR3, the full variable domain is DSGVTQTPKHLITATGQRVTLRCSPRSGDLSVYWYQQSLDQGLQFLIQYYNGEERAKGNILERFSAQQFPDLHSELNLSSLELGDSALYFCASSPAAGRHNEQFFGPGTRLTVL.

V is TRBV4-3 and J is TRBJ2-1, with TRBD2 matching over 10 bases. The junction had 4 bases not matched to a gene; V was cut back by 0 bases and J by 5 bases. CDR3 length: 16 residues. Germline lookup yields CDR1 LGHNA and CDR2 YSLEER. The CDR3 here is CASSQDHSGGHNEQFF. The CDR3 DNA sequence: TGCGCCAGCAGCCAAGATCATAGCGGGGGGCACAATGAGCAGTTCTTC.

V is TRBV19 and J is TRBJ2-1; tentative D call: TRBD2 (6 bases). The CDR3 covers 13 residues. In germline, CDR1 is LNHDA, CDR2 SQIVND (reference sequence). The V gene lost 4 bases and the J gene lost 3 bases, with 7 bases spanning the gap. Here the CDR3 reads CASSNGGYNEQFF. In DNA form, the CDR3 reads TGTGCCAGTAGTAACGGGGGCTACAATGAGCAGTTCTTC.

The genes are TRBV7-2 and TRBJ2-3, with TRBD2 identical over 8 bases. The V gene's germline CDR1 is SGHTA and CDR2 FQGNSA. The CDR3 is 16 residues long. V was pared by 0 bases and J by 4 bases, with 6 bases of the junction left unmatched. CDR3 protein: CASSLAGAGGADTQYF. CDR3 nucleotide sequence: TGTGCCAGCAGCTTAGCCGGGGCGGGGGGCGCAGATACGCAGTATTTT.

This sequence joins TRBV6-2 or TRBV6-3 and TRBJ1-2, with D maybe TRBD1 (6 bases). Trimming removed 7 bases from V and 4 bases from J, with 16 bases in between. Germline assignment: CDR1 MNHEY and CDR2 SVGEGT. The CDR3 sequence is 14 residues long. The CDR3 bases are TGTGCCAGCACCCCGGACGGAGGGGGCTATGGCTACACCTTC. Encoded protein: CASTPDGGGYGYTF.

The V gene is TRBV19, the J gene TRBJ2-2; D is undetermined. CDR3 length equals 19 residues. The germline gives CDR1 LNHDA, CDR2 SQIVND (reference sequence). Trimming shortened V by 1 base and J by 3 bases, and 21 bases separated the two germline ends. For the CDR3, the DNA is TGTGCCAGTAGTATAGGACCGGCTCTCAATTCTTGGTACACCGGGGAGCTGTTTTTT. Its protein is CASSIGPALNSWYTGELFF.

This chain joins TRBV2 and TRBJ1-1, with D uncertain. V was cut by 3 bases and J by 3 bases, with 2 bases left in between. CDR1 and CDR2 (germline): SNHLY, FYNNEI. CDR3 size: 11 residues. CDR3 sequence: CASSEYTEAFF. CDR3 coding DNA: TGTGCCAGCAGTGAGTACACTGAAGCTTTCTTT.

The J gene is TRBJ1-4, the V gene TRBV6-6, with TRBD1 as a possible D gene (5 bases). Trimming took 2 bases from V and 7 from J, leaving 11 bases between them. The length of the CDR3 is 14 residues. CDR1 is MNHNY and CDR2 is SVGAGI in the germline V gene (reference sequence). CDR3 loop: CASSYRQGVEKLFF. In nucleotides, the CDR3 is TGTGCCAGCAGTTACAGGCAGGGTGTTGAAAAACTGTTTTTT.

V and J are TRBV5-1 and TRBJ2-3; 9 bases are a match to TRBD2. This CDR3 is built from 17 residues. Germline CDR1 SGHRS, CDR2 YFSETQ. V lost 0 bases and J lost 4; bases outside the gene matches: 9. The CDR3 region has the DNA TGCGCCAGCAGCTTGGGCCCCCAGGCGGGAGGGGCAGATACGCAGTATTTT. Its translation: CASSLGPQAGGADTQYF. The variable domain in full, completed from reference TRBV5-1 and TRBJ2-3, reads KAGVTQTPRYLIKTRGQQVTLSCSPISGHRSVSWYQQTPGQGLQFLFEYFSETQRNKGNFPGRFSGRQFSNSRSEMNVSTLELGDSALYLCASSLGPQAGGADTQYFGPGTRLTVL.

This CDR3 is CASSLGTGLPGEKLFF. CDR3 DNA: TGTGCCAGCAGCTTAGGGACGGGACTTCCTGGCGAAAAACTGTTTTTT. The V and J genes are TRBV7-9 and TRBJ1-4, with a tentative D call TRBD1 (5 bases). Per the germline V gene, CDR1 is SEHNR and CDR2 is FQNEAQ (reference sequence). The V and J ends lost 1 base and 8 bases respectively, with 17 bases between them. The CDR3 is 16 residues long.

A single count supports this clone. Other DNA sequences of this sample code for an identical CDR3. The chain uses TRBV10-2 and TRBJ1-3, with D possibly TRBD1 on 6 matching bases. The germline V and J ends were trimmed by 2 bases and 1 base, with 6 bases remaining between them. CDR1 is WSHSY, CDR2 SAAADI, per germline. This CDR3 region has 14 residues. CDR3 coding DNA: TGCGCCAGCAGTGAGCAGGGGTCTGGAAACACCATATATTTT. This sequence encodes CASSEQGSGNTIYF.